The 28 T cell receptor beta chains presented below share a single source sample, sequenced in a study of a mutant IDH1 vaccine in newly diagnosed glioma. TCRdb's table, derived via immunoSEQ multiplex PCR, lists solely in-frame clones and lacks some. This sample has tens of thousands of clones; approximately 84% occur once, and the top ten carry approximately 9.5%. Time point here: week 11, during vaccination. Doses comprised 300 ug of mutant IDH1 20-mer peptide each, plus topical imiquimod. The antigens of these receptors remain unknown. The sample here was PBMCs, taken from a glioma patient whose treatment included an IDH1 peptide vaccine. These receptors all come from a woman aged 45-65 years with glioma.

The chain is built from TRBV7-6 and TRBJ2-5; weak D call: TRBD1 (8 bases). Per germline, CDR1 SGHVS and CDR2 FNYEAQ. The CDR3 loop spans 16 amino acids. Trimming left V 5 bases short and J 4 bases short, with 20 bases between. As DNA, the CDR3 is TGTGCCAGCAGCACCCGGACAGGGCCGGGAGGAGAGACCCAGTACTTC. The encoded protein is CASSTRTGPGGETQYF.

The chain is built from TRBV29-1 and TRBJ1-5, with TRBD1 matching 9 bases. This CDR3 is built from 15 residues. The J segment lost 3 bases and the V segment lost 5 bases, leaving 8 bases of the junction unmatched. From germline, CDR1 is SQVTM and CDR2 ANQGSEA. Here the CDR3 DNA reads TGCAGCGTTAAACCCGGGACAGGGATCAATCAGCCCCAGCATTTT. Translated, it gives CSVKPGTGINQPQHF. The full variable domain, its missing parts supplied by reference TRBV29-1 and TRBJ1-5, is SAVISQKPSRDICQRGTSLTIQCQVDSQVTMMFWYRQQPGQSLTLIATANQGSEATYESGFVIDKFPISRPNLTFSTLTVSNMSPEDSSIYLCSVKPGTGINQPQHFGDGTRLSIL.

The V and J genes are TRBV30 and TRBJ2-6, with D unclear. Germline lookup yields CDR1 GTSNPN and CDR2 SVGIG (reference sequence). This CDR3 region has 14 residues. The V end lost 3 bases, the J end lost 4 bases, and 10 bases lay between the germline ends. The CDR3 is CAWRAITGANVLTF. The CDR3 DNA is TGTGCCTGGAGGGCGATCACAGGGGCCAACGTCCTGACTTTC.

The rearrangement links TRBV7-8 to TRBJ2-7; TRBD1 might be the D (5 bases). The V end was cut by 1 base, the J end by 6 bases, with 10 bases between. The length of the CDR3 is 13 residues. Germline V lookup: CDR1 SGHVS, CDR2 FQNEAQ. CDR3 region: CASSLVGVGEQYF. The CDR3 nucleotides are TGTGCCAGCAGCTTAGTAGGGGTGGGCGAGCAGTACTTC.

CDR3: CASSYSPGTYEQYF. CDR3 coding DNA: TGTGCCAGCAGTTACTCGCCGGGCACCTACGAGCAGTACTTC. The chain recombines TRBV6-6 with TRBJ2-7; no definite D call. CDR1 and CDR2 from the germline V gene are MNHNY and SVGAGI (reference sequence). V gave up 0 bases and J gave up 2 bases, with 8 bases separating them. CDR3 length: 14 residues.

This sequence joins TRBV10-1 and TRBJ2-2; D not certain. Trimming shortened V by 6 bases and J by 1 base, and 9 bases separated the two germline ends. Germline V gene sequence: CDR1 WNHNN, CDR2 SYGVQD (reference sequence). There are 14 residues in the CDR3. The CDR3 DNA reads TGCGCCAGCAGCGTATCTAAGAACACCGGGGAGCTGTTTTTT. It yields the protein CASSVSKNTGELFF.

This clone appeared a few times. The chain uses TRBV9 and TRBJ1-3; tentative D call: TRBD1 (5 bases). From germline, CDR1 is SGDLS and CDR2 YYNGEE. V shed 0 bases and J shed 1 base, with 8 bases lying between them. This CDR3 region has 15 residues. The CDR3 DNA sequence: TGTGCCAGCAGCGTAGTCGGGGGGTCTGGAAACACCATATATTTT. This codes for CASSVVGGSGNTIYF.

The rearrangement joins TRBV11-3 to TRBJ1-3, with D possibly matching TRBD1 (5 bases). Trimming left V 6 bases short and J 0 bases short, with 18 bases between. CDR3 length: 17 residues. Per germline, CDR1 SGHNT and CDR2 YENEEA. The CDR3 spells CASSRGKWGVSGNTIYF. CDR3 coding DNA: TGTGCCAGCAGTCGAGGGAAATGGGGGGTCTCTGGAAACACCATATATTTT.

This clone was detected only once. This chain links TRBV6-5 with TRBJ2-1, with a possible D match to TRBD1 (6 bases). V was shortened by 2 bases and J by 8 bases, with 16 bases between the two germline ends. The CDR3 loop spans 15 amino acids. CDR1 is MNHEY, CDR2 SVGAGI, per germline. The CDR3 spells CASSYAAGVGYEQFF. DNA of the CDR3: TGTGCCAGCAGTTACGCGGCAGGGGTAGGGTATGAGCAGTTCTTC.

The chain couples TRBV29-1 to TRBJ2-3, with D maybe TRBD2 (6 bases). Germline CDR1 is SQVTM and CDR2 is ANQGSEA. CDR3 length: 13 amino acids. V lost 8 bases, J lost 3 bases, and 15 bases lay in between. The CDR3 spells CSSEGGLTDTQYF. CDR3 nucleotides: TGCAGCTCCGAGGGAGGCCTAACAGATACGCAGTATTTT.

V gene TRBV29-1 combines with J gene TRBJ2-6; no clear D gene. V lost 5 bases, J lost 5 bases, and 22 bases lay in between. This CDR3 has 17 amino acids. Germline V gene lookup returns CDR1 SQVTM and CDR2 ANQGSEA. Here the CDR3 DNA reads TGCAGCGTTCGTAAGTCACTAATACAAAGTCGGGCCAACGTCCTGACTTTC. The encoded protein is CSVRKSLIQSRANVLTF.

The rearrangement links TRBV5-4 to TRBJ1-6; no definite D call. Germline CDR1 SGHNT, CDR2 YYREEE (reference sequence). V was pared by 0 bases and J by 7 bases, with 14 bases between. This CDR3 comprises 16 residues. The CDR3 reads CASSLGLRLGNSPLHF. The CDR3 nucleotides read TGTGCCAGCAGCTTGGGCTTGCGGCTGGGGAATTCACCCCTCCACTTT. Looking up the rest from reference TRBV5-4 and TRBJ1-6 gives the full variable domain: ETGVTQSPTHLIKTRGQQVTLRCSSQSGHNTVSWYQQALGQGPQFIFQYYREEENGRGNFPPRFSGLQFPNYSSELNVNALELDDSALYLCASSLGLRLGNSPLHFGNGTRLTVT.

The genes are TRBV27 and TRBJ1-2; weak D call: TRBD1 (5 bases). V was cut by 9 bases and J by 3 bases, with 20 bases left in between. Germline lookup yields CDR1 MNHEY and CDR2 SMNVEV (reference sequence). This CDR3 contains 15 residues. The CDR3 spells CASRPRGSRHYGYTF. The CDR3 bases are TGTGCCAGTCGTCCCCGGGGGTCACGCCACTATGGCTACACCTTC.

CDR3 region: CASRGALGQVDGYTF. The CDR3, as DNA: TGTGCCAGCAGGGGGGCCTTGGGACAAGTTGATGGCTACACCTTC. This chain uses TRBV25-1 with TRBJ1-2; TRBD1 is a possible D gene (6 bases). The CDR3 is made up of 15 amino acids. Trimming stripped 6 bases from V and 6 bases from J, with 20 bases between. From germline, CDR1 is MGHDK and CDR2 SYGVNS.

V gene TRBV29-1 combines with J gene TRBJ1-2; possible D gene TRBD1, 6 bases. Per germline, CDR1 SQVTM and CDR2 ANQGSEA. The CDR3 is 13 residues long. Trimming stripped 2 bases from V and 4 bases from J, with 11 bases between. The CDR3 sequence is CSVEPPGAYGYTF. The CDR3 coding sequence is TGCAGCGTTGAACCGCCAGGGGCCTATGGCTACACCTTC.

Comments on this clone: It is unclear where the CDR3 begins or ends on the DNA, so no DNA is shown, and the CDR3 is as TCRdb lists it. The chain is built from TRBV21-1 and TRBJ2-1; TRBD1 is the table's D call and was not checked against the DNA. TRBV21-1 is a documented pseudogene. Counting both end residues, the CDR3 totals 14 amino acids. CDR3 in amino acids: CASVGEGAYNEQFF.

This chain joins TRBV6-1 and TRBJ1-6; 7 positions match TRBD1. The junction had 4 bases not matched to a gene; V was cut back by 10 bases and J by 7 bases. Germline V gives CDR1 MNHNS, CDR2 SASEGT. This CDR3 is built from 12 residues. CDR3 sequence reads: CATTGYNSPLHF. CDR3 bases: TGTGCCACGACAGGGTACAATTCACCCCTCCACTTT.

V and J are TRBV4-2 and TRBJ2-7; 7 bases are a match to TRBD1. Germline V gene lookup returns CDR1 LGHNA and CDR2 YNFKEQ. With V trimmed by 0 bases and J by 2 bases, 4 bases remained unmatched. The CDR3 has 15 residues. The CDR3 DNA sequence: TGTGCCAGCAGCCAAGATCTGGGACAGCCCTACGAGCAGTACTTC. It specifies CASSQDLGQPYEQYF.

The rearrangement links TRBV5-1 to TRBJ2-1; TRBD1 aligns across 10 bases. This CDR3 has 13 amino acids. CDR1 is SGHRS, CDR2 YFSETQ, per germline. J lost 9 bases, V lost 5 bases, and 5 bases had no gene match. The CDR3 DNA sequence: TGCGCCAGCAGTCAGGACAGGGGGGGTGAGCAGTTCTTC. It is translated as CASSQDRGGEQFF.

The CDR3 coding sequence is TGCAGCGTTGAGGTCCGGACAGGAAATGGCTACACCTTC. It is translated as CSVEVRTGNGYTF. V gene TRBV29-1 combines with J gene TRBJ1-2; 7 bases align to TRBD1. The CDR3 is 13 residues long. Per the germline V gene, CDR1 is SQVTM and CDR2 is ANQGSEA. The V segment lost 3 bases and the J segment 6 bases; nucleotides outside the gene matches: 7.

Concerning this clone itself: A junction boundary mismatches the germline segment, possibly from a read error. The rearrangement uses TRBV7-7 and TRBJ1-3, with TRBD1 matching 8 bases. In germline, CDR1 is SSHAT, CDR2 FNYEAQ (reference sequence). The CDR3 is 15 residues long. CDR3 bases: TGTGCTAGCAGCTTAGGCACCGGACAGGGTGACACCATATATTTT. It is translated as CASSLGTGQGDTIYF. The whole variable domain, remainder taken from reference TRBV7-7 and TRBJ1-3, is GAGVSQSPRYKVTKRGQDVTLRCDPISSHATLYWYQQALGQGPEFLTYFNYEAQPDKSGLPSDRFSAERPEGSISTLTIQRTEQRDSAMYRCASSLGTGQGDTIYFGEGSWLTVV.

The genes are TRBV10-3 and TRBJ2-1, with D tentatively TRBD2 (6 bases). The germline V gene encodes CDR1 ENHRY and CDR2 SYGVKD. This CDR3 is 15 amino acids long. The V and J ends lost 3 bases and 2 bases respectively, with 11 bases between them. The CDR3 DNA follows: TGTGCCATCAGTGATGGGAGGACCCCCTACAATGAGCAGTTCTTC. It specifies CAISDGRTPYNEQFF.

This clone was observed a handful of times. The V call is TRBV5-4, the J call TRBJ2-1; 8 positions agree with TRBD2. The ends lost 7 bases at V and 7 bases at J; junction bases unmatched: 13. CDR1 and CDR2 (germline): SGHNT, YYREEE (reference sequence). This CDR3 region has 15 residues. This chain's CDR3 is CASDSGTSNMNEQFF. CDR3 nucleotides: TGTGCCAGCGACTCCGGGACTAGTAATATGAATGAGCAGTTCTTC.

The chain joins TRBV5-1 to TRBJ1-4; 7 nucleotides agree with TRBD1. Looked up from germline, CDR1 is SGHRS and CDR2 is YFSETQ. The V and J ends lost 2 bases and 7 bases, in that order; junction bases with no gene match: 8. The length of the CDR3 is 15 residues. The CDR3: CASSLEGALGEKLFF. The CDR3 DNA reads as TGCGCCAGCAGCTTAGAGGGGGCGTTGGGTGAAAAACTGTTTTTT.

The rearrangement uses TRBV4-1 and TRBJ1-3; D might be TRBD1 (5 bases). The CDR3 extends over 16 amino acids. V was shortened by 5 bases and J by 0 bases, with 14 bases between the two germline ends. Germline V CDR1 and CDR2: MGHRA, YSYEKL. DNA for the CDR3: TGCGCCAGCAGCAACCTCGGGACCAGCTCTGGAAACACCATATATTTT. Amino acid sequence: CASSNLGTSSGNTIYF.

This chain joins TRBV19 and TRBJ2-2; maybe TRBD2 (6 bases). Germline-derived CDR1 and CDR2 are LNHDA and SQIVND (reference sequence). The CDR3 sequence is 14 residues long. Deletions cut 8 bases from V and 0 bases from J, with 10 bases between. CDR3 sequence (DNA): TGTGCCAGTCGGCGGGGAACGAACACCGGGGAGCTGTTTTTT. Translation gives CASRRGTNTGELFF.

This clone appeared a few times. The genes are TRBV6-4 and TRBJ1-5, with 8 bases that match TRBD1. The CDR3 totals 15 residues. V lost 4 bases, J lost 4 bases, and 6 bases stayed unmatched. CDR1 and CDR2 (germline): MRHNA, SNTAGT. CDR3 sequence reads: CASSAEGQANQPQHF. CDR3 coding DNA: TGTGCCAGCAGTGCCGAGGGACAGGCTAATCAGCCCCAGCATTTT.

This rearrangement joins TRBV6-5 to TRBJ1-2, with no clear D. The ends were cut back, 0 bases at V and 4 bases at J, with 12 bases in the middle. The CDR3 spans 15 residues. Germline lookup yields CDR1 MNHEY and CDR2 SVGAGI. CDR3 in amino acids: CASSYSSEALYGYTF. The CDR3 bases are TGTGCCAGCAGTTACTCGTCGGAGGCCCTCTATGGCTACACCTTC.